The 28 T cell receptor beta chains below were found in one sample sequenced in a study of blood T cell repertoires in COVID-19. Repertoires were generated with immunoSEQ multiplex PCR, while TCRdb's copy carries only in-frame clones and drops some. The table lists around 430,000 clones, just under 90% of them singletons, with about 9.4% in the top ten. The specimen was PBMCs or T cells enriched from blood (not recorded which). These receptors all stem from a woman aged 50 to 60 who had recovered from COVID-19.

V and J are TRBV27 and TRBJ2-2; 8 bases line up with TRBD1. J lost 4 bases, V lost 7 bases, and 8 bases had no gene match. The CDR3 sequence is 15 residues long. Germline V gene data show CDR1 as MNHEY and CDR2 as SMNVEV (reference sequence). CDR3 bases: TGTGCCAGCAAGCGAGGACAGGGTACCACCGGGGAGCTGTTTTTT. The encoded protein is CASKRGQGTTGELFF.

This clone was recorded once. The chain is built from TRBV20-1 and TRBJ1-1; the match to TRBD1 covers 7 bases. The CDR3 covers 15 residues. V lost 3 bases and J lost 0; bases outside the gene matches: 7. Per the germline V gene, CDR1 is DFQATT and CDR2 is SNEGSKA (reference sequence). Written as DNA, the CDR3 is TGCAGTGCTAGTAGGTCGGACAGGATGAACACTGAAGCTTTCTTT. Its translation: CSASRSDRMNTEAFF.

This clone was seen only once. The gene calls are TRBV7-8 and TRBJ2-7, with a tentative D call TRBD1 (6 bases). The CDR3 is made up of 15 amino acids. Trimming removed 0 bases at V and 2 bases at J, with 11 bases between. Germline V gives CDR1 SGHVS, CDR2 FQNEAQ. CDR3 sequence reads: CASSLAGTNAYEQYF. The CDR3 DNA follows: TGTGCCAGCAGCTTAGCAGGGACAAACGCCTACGAGCAGTACTTC.

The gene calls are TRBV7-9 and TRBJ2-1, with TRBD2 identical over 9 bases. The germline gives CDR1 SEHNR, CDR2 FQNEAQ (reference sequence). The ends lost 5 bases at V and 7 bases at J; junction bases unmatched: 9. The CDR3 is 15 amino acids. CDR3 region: CASSLSGGLPNEQFF. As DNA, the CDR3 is TGTGCCAGCAGCCTGAGCGGGGGGCTTCCTAATGAGCAGTTCTTC.

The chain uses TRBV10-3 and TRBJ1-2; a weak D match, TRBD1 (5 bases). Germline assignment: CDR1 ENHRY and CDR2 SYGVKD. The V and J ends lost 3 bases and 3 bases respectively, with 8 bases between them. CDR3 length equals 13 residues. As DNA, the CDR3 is TGTGCCATCAGTGAAGGGGCCGACTATGGCTACACCTTC. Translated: CAISEGADYGYTF.

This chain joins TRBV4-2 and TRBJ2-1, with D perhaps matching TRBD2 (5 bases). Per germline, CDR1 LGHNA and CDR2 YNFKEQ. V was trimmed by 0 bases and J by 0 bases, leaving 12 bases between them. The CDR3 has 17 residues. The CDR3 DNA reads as TGTGCCAGCAGCCAAGAAGGACTGTCCGGCTCCTACAATGAGCAGTTCTTC. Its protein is CASSQEGLSGSYNEQFF.

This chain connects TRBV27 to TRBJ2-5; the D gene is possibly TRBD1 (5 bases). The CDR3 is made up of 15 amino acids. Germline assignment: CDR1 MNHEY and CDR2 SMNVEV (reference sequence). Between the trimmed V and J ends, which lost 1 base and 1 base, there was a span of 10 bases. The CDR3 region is CASSLFGQGQETQYF. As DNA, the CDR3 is TGTGCCAGCAGTTTATTCGGTCAGGGCCAAGAGACCCAGTACTTC.

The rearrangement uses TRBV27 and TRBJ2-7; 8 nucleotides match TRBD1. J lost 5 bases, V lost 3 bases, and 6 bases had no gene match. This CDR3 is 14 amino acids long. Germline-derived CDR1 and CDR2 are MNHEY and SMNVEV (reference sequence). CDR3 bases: TGTGCCAGCAGTTTGGGGACAGGCGGGGACGAGCAGTACTTC. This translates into CASSLGTGGDEQYF.

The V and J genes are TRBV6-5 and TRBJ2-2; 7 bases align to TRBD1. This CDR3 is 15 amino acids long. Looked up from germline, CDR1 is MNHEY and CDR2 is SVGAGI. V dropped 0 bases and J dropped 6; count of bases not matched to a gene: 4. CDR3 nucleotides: TGTGCCAGCAGTTACTCGACAGGGTACGCCGGGGAGCTGTTTTTT. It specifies CASSYSTGYAGELFF.

CDR3 amino acids: CASSLWGHNNSPLHF. CDR3 in DNA: TGTGCCAGCAGCCTGTGGGGACACAATAATTCACCCCTCCACTTT. The rearrangement joins TRBV5-6 to TRBJ1-6, with a possible D match to TRBD1 (6 bases). Trimming pared 4 bases from V and 5 bases from J, leaving 13 bases between. The germline V gene encodes CDR1 SGHDT and CDR2 YYEEEE. This CDR3 is built from 15 residues.

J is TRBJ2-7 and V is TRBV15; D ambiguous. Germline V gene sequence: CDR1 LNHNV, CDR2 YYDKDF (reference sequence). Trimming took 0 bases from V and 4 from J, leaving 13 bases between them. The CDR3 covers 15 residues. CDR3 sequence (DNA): TGTGCCACCAGCAGAGACCGAGAGAAGTCATACGAGCAGTACTTC. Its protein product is CATSRDREKSYEQYF.

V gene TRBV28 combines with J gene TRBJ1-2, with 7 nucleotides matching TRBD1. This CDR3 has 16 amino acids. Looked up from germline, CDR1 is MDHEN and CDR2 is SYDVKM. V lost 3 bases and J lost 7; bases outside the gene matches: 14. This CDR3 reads CASSLLDLRGPSGYTF. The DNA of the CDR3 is TGTGCCAGCAGTTTGTTGGACCTAAGGGGGCCAAGTGGCTACACCTTC.

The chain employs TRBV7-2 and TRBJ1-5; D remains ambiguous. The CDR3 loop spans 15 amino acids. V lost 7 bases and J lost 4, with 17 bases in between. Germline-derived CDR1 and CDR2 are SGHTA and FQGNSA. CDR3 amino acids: CASTLQRGGNQPQHF. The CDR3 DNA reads TGTGCCAGCACCCTACAGCGGGGAGGGAATCAGCCCCAGCATTTT.

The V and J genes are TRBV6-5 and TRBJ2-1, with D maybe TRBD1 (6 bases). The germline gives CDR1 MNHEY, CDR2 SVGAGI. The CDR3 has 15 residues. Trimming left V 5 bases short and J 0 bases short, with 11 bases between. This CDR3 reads CASSQQGSSYNEQFF. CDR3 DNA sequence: TGTGCCAGCAGTCAACAGGGAAGCTCCTACAATGAGCAGTTCTTC.

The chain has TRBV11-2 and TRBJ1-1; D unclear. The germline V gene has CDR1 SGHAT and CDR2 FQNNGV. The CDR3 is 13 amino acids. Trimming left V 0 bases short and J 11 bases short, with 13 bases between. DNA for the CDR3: TGTGCCAGCAGCTTAGATCGGGGTACTGGGGCTTTCTTT. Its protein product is CASSLDRGTGAFF.

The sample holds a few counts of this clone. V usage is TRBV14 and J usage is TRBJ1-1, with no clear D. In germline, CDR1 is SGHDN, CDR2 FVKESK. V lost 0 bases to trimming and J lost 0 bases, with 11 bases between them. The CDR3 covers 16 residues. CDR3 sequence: CASSQDAAPLNTEAFF. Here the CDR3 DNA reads TGTGCCAGCAGCCAAGATGCGGCACCCTTGAACACTGAAGCTTTCTTT. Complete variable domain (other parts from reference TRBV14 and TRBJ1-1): EAGVTQFPSHSVIEKGQTVTLRCDPISGHDNLYWYRRVMGKEIKFLLHFVKESKQDESGMPNNRFLAERTGGTYSTLKVQPAELEDSGVYFCASSQDAAPLNTEAFFGQGTRLTVV.

The CDR3 spells CASRSTGDYGYTF. CDR3 nucleotides: TGCGCCAGCAGGTCGACAGGGGACTATGGCTACACCTTC. This rearrangement joins TRBV5-1 to TRBJ1-2; 8 bases match TRBD1. Per germline, CDR1 SGHRS and CDR2 YFSETQ. V lost 5 bases and J lost 3; bases outside the gene matches: 3. There are 13 residues in the CDR3.

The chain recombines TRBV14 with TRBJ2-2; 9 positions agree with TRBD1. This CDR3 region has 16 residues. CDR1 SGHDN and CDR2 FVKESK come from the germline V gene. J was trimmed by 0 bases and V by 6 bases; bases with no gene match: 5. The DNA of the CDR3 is TGTGCCAGCAGAGATACAGGGGGCTCGAACACCGGGGAGCTGTTTTTT. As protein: CASRDTGGSNTGELFF.

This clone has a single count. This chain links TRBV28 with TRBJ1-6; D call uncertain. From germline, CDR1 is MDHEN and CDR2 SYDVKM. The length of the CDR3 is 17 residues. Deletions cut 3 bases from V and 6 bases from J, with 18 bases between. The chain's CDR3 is CASSLRAWRKSNSPLHF. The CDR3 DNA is TGTGCCAGCAGTTTGCGGGCGTGGCGTAAGAGTAATTCACCCCTCCACTTT.

CDR3 residues: CASSSRVGYTF. The CDR3 nucleotides are TGTGCCAGCAGTTCCAGGGTAGGGTACACCTTC. This chain connects TRBV12-3 or TRBV12-4 to TRBJ1-2, with a possible D match to TRBD1 (5 bases). V lost 4 bases, J lost 11 bases, and 11 bases lay in between. This CDR3 is built from 11 residues.

The CDR3: CASSFGTVSYEQYF. The DNA for the CDR3 is TGCGCCAGCAGCTTCGGGACAGTCTCCTACGAGCAGTACTTC. The rearrangement uses TRBV5-1 and TRBJ2-7, with TRBD1 identical over 7 bases. Germline CDR1 reads SGHRS; CDR2 reads YFSETQ. This CDR3 region has 14 residues. Trimming took 2 bases from V and 0 from J; bases not matched to a gene: 2.

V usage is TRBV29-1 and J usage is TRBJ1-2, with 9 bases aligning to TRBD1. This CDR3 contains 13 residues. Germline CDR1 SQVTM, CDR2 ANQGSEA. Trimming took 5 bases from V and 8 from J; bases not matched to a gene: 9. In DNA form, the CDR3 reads TGCAGCGTTCTGAGACAGGGGGATTTGGGCTACACCTTC. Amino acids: CSVLRQGDLGYTF.

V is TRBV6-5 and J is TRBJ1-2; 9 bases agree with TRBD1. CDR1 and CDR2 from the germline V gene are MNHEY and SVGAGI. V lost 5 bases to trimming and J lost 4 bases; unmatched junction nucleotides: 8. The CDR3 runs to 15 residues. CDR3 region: CASSRHRGQGYGYTF. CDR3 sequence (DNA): TGTGCCAGCAGTAGACACAGGGGGCAGGGCTATGGCTACACCTTC.

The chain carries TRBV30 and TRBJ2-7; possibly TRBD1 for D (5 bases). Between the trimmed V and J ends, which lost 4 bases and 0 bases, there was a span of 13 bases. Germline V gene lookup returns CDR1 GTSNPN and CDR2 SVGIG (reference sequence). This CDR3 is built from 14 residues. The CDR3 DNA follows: TGTGCCTGGATCCGGACACAGAGCTCCTACGAGCAGTACTTC. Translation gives CAWIRTQSSYEQYF.

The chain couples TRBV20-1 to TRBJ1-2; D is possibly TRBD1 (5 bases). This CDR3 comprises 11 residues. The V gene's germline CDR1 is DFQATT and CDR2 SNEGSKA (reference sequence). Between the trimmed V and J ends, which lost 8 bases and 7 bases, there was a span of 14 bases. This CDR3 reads CSIGTTSGYTF. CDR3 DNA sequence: TGCAGTATCGGGACTACCTCTGGCTACACCTTC.

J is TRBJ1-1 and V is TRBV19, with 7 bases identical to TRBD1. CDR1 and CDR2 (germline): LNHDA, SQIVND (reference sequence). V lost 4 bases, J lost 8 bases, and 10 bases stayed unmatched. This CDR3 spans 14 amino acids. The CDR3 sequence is CASSTGLRGGEAFF. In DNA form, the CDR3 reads TGTGCCAGTAGTACCGGCCTGCGAGGGGGCGAAGCTTTCTTT. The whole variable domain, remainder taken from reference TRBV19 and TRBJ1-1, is DGGITQSPKYLFRKEGQNVTLSCEQNLNHDAMYWYRQDPGQGLRLIYYSQIVNDFQKGDIAEGYSVSREKKESFPLTVTSAQKNPTAFYLCASSTGLRGGEAFFGQGTRLTVV.

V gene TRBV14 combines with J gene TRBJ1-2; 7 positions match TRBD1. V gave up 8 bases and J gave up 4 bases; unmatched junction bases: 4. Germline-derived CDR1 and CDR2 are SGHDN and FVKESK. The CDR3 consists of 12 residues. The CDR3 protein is CASGQGGYGYTF. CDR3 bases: TGTGCCAGCGGGCAGGGGGGCTATGGCTACACCTTC.

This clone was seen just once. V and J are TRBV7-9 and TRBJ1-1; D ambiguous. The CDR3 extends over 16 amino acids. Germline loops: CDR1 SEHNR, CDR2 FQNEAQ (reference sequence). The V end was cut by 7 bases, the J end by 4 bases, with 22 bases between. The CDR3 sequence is CASNRPPFGVGTEAFF. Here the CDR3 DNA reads TGTGCCAGCAACCGTCCTCCCTTCGGGGTCGGCACTGAAGCTTTCTTT. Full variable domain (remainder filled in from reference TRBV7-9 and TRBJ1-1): DTGVSQNPRHKITKRGQNVTFRCDPISEHNRLYWYRQTLGQGPEFLTYFQNEAQLEKSRLLSDRFSAERPKGSFSTLEIQRTEQGDSAMYLCASNRPPFGVGTEAFFGQGTRLTVV.